Shown below are 3 T cell receptor beta chains from a single sample sequenced in a study of blood T cell repertoires in COVID-19. Clones were sequenced by immunoSEQ multiplex PCR, and TCRdb holds only the in-frame ones, with some missing. The sample has around 15,000 clones; 91% are singletons. Material: peripheral blood. Receptor source: a man aged 60 to 75 with active COVID-19.

This clone was picked up a small number of times. The chain has TRBV6-4 and TRBJ1-1, with a tentative D call TRBD1 (6 bases). The CDR3 covers 12 residues. Trimming took off 5 bases at V and 5 bases at J, with 9 bases between the two ends. In germline, CDR1 is MRHNA, CDR2 SNTAGT. The CDR3 is CASSPGQTEAFF. The CDR3 bases are TGTGCCAGCAGTCCGGGACAAACTGAAGCTTTCTTT.

The rearrangement uses TRBV3-1 (or the pseudogene TRBV3-2) and TRBJ2-2; TRBD2 matches at 12 bases. CDR1 and CDR2 from the germline V gene are LGHDT and YNNKEL (reference sequence). V trimming: 8 bases; J trimming: 5 bases; junction bases outside the gene matches: 27. The CDR3 contains 22 residues. The CDR3 DNA is TGTGCCAGCTCACGAAATTTGGGTCAACTAGCGGGGGGCCGTCTTAGTACCGGGGAGCTGTTTTTT. The encoded protein is CASSRNLGQLAGGRLSTGELFF.

V usage is TRBV19 and J usage is TRBJ1-6; maybe TRBD1 (6 bases). V was clipped by 6 bases and J by 7 bases, with 13 bases between them. Germline CDR1 is LNHDA and CDR2 is SQIVND (reference sequence). The CDR3 contains 14 residues. This CDR3 reads CASRVAGQNSPLHF. In DNA, the CDR3 is TGTGCCAGTAGGGTGGCAGGACAGAATTCACCCCTCCACTTT. Variable domain in full (rest from reference TRBV19 and TRBJ1-6): DGGITQSPKYLFRKEGQNVTLSCEQNLNHDAMYWYRQDPGQGLRLIYYSQIVNDFQKGDIAEGYSVSREKKESFPLTVTSAQKNPTAFYLCASRVAGQNSPLHFGNGTRLTVT.